Below, 21 T cell receptor beta chains from the same sample are listed, as sequenced in a study of blood T cell repertoires in COVID-19. Using immunoSEQ multiplex PCR, the repertoire was profiled, and TCRdb retains in-frame clones only, with some absent. The sample has some 91,000 clones, 60% to 85% seen once. Sequenced sample: peripheral blood. These receptor sequences come from a man between 65 and 80 years old with acute or convalescent COVID-19.

The rearrangement joins TRBV2 to TRBJ2-7; 7 nucleotides agree with TRBD2. CDR1 is SNHLY and CDR2 is FYNNEI in the germline V gene. This CDR3 spans 13 amino acids. V was clipped by 7 bases and J by 7 bases; unmatched bases: 10. The CDR3 spells CASTSSGWGEQYF. DNA for the CDR3: TGTGCCAGCACCTCTAGCGGTTGGGGGGAGCAGTACTTC.

The chain combines TRBV5-1 with TRBJ2-2, with 9 bases that match TRBD1. Per the germline V gene, CDR1 is SGHRS and CDR2 is YFSETQ. This CDR3 is 14 amino acids long. V lost 7 bases, J lost 2 bases, and 3 bases stayed unmatched. CDR3 region: CASGQGLNTGELFF. The CDR3 DNA is TGCGCCAGCGGACAGGGGCTAAACACCGGGGAGCTGTTTTTT.

The V call is TRBV19, the J call TRBJ1-6, with D possibly matching TRBD1 (6 bases). The germline V gene encodes CDR1 LNHDA and CDR2 SQIVND (reference sequence). Trimming removed 5 bases at V and 5 bases at J, with 10 bases between. The CDR3 loop spans 14 amino acids. This CDR3 reads CASSPTGNNSPLHF. CDR3 bases: TGTGCCAGTAGTCCGACAGGCAATAATTCACCCCTCCACTTT.

The V call is TRBV18, the J call TRBJ2-1, with TRBD1 identical over 10 bases. CDR1 and CDR2 from the germline V gene are KGHSH and LQKENI. The CDR3 length is 17 residues. With 3 bases clipped from V and 5 bases from J, the junction kept 10 bases outside the gene matches. Written as DNA, the CDR3 is TGTGCCAGCTCACCGAGACGGACAGGGGGTATGGACAATGAGCAGTTCTTC. It is translated as CASSPRRTGGMDNEQFF.

The chain recombines TRBV24-1 with TRBJ2-5; possibly TRBD2 for D (7 bases). The length of the CDR3 is 15 residues. Germline V gene data show CDR1 as KGHDR and CDR2 as SFDVKD. The V end was cut by 0 bases, the J end by 4 bases, with 11 bases between. The CDR3 loop reads CATSDLTGGPETQYF. DNA for the CDR3: TGTGCCACCAGTGATTTGACCGGGGGGCCAGAGACCCAGTACTTC.

This clone is classed as medium-sized. This chain connects TRBV30 to TRBJ1-2; 8 nucleotides agree with TRBD1. This CDR3 region has 13 residues. Germline V gene sequence: CDR1 GTSNPN, CDR2 SVGIG (reference sequence). V shed 3 bases and J 8 bases; nucleotides not matched to a gene: 8. The CDR3 loop is CAWSRQGKTGYTF. The CDR3 DNA follows: TGTGCCTGGAGCCGACAGGGGAAAACGGGCTACACCTTC.

The chain combines TRBV7-2 with TRBJ2-7; 7 nucleotides line up with TRBD2. Trimming took 5 bases from V and 2 from J; bases not matched to a gene: 12. CDR1 is SGHTA and CDR2 is FQGNSA in the germline V gene. The CDR3 is made up of 16 amino acids. The CDR3 reads CASSPRMGGATYEQYF. DNA for the CDR3: TGTGCCAGCAGCCCGAGGATGGGAGGGGCGACCTACGAGCAGTACTTC.

The chain recombines TRBV5-6 with TRBJ1-4, with TRBD1 matching 7 bases. CDR3 size: 15 residues. CDR1 and CDR2 from the germline V gene are SGHDT and YYEEEE. V shed 4 bases and J 6 bases; nucleotides not matched to a gene: 9. The CDR3 spells CASSRQGSTYEKLFF. CDR3 coding DNA: TGTGCCAGCAGCAGACAGGGATCTACCTATGAAAAACTGTTTTTT.

The V call is TRBV7-3, the J call TRBJ2-2, with 7 positions matching TRBD1. This CDR3 comprises 14 residues. Looked up from germline, CDR1 is SGHTA and CDR2 is FQGTGA. V lost 4 bases and J lost 6; bases outside the gene matches: 5. The CDR3 DNA follows: TGTGCCAGCAGCTACCAGGGGGTTGCCGGGGAGCTGTTTTTT. Encoded protein: CASSYQGVAGELFF.

J is TRBJ1-3 and V is TRBV6-1; 7 nucleotides align to TRBD1. Trimming cost V 1 base and J 3 bases; bases outside gene matches: 3. In germline, CDR1 is MNHNS, CDR2 SASEGT. The CDR3 length is 15 residues. Here the CDR3 reads CASSEGQGIGNTIYF. The CDR3 DNA is TGTGCCAGCAGTGAAGGACAGGGTATTGGAAACACCATATATTTT.

This chain connects TRBV6-6 to TRBJ1-2, with D unclear. The CDR3 is made up of 15 amino acids. Per the germline V gene, CDR1 is MNHNY and CDR2 is SVGAGI (reference sequence). Trimming removed 2 bases at V and 2 bases at J, with 12 bases between. CDR3: CASSYDAGTNYGYTF. Written as DNA, the CDR3 is TGTGCCAGCAGTTACGATGCGGGAACAAACTATGGCTACACCTTC.

This sequence joins TRBV9 and TRBJ2-3, with D perhaps TRBD1 (6 bases). V was shortened by 4 bases and J by 2 bases, with 17 bases between the two germline ends. This CDR3 is 16 amino acids long. Per germline, CDR1 SGDLS and CDR2 YYNGEE. The CDR3 is CASSPRNGQPTDTQYF. The CDR3 DNA reads TGTGCCAGCAGCCCCCGCAACGGACAGCCCACAGATACGCAGTATTTT.

This clone was observed a single time. The V and J genes are TRBV29-1 and TRBJ1-2; weak D call: TRBD1 (6 bases). Trimming left V 7 bases short and J 5 bases short, with 14 bases between. Germline values: CDR1 SQVTM, CDR2 ANQGSEA. This CDR3 spans 12 amino acids. The CDR3 region has the DNA TGCAGCGGGTGGACAGAGAGTTATGGCTACACCTTC. Translation: CSGWTESYGYTF. The whole variable domain, remainder taken from reference TRBV29-1 and TRBJ1-2, is SAVISQKPSRDICQRGTSLTIQCQVDSQVTMMFWYRQQPGQSLTLIATANQGSEATYESGFVIDKFPISRPNLTFSTLTVSNMSPEDSSIYLCSGWTESYGYTFGSGTRLTVV.

The chain has TRBV5-1 and TRBJ2-1; D is unclear. Germline CDR1 and CDR2: SGHRS and YFSETQ. CDR3 length equals 15 residues. With 1 base removed from V and 3 bases from J, the gap between germline ends came to 11 bases. This CDR3 reads CASSLRSDNYNEQFF. The DNA for the CDR3 is TGCGCCAGCAGCTTGAGATCCGACAACTACAATGAGCAGTTCTTC.

The V call is TRBV9, the J call TRBJ1-5; 7 positions agree with TRBD1. The V gene's germline CDR1 is SGDLS and CDR2 YYNGEE. This CDR3 contains 14 residues. With V trimmed by 3 bases and J by 5 bases, 5 bases remained unmatched. CDR3 in DNA: TGTGCCAGCAGCGCAGAAACAGGGGATCAGCCCCAGCATTTT. This sequence encodes CASSAETGDQPQHF.

The genes are TRBV4-1 and TRBJ1-6; 9 bases map to TRBD1. After removal of 0 bases from V and 7 bases from J, the junction contained 4 bases not matched to a gene. Germline values: CDR1 MGHRA, CDR2 YSYEKL. This CDR3 is 16 amino acids long. The CDR3 here is CASSQDAGQGNSPLHF. CDR3 bases: TGCGCCAGCAGCCAAGATGCAGGACAGGGGAATTCACCCCTCCACTTT.

This clone has more than one count but fewer than ten. The chain carries TRBV30 and TRBJ1-2; 10 bases align to TRBD1. The V segment lost 3 bases and the J segment 3 bases; nucleotides outside the gene matches: 4. CDR1 is GTSNPN, CDR2 SVGIG, per germline (reference sequence). This CDR3 has 14 amino acids. CDR3 residues: CAWSRDRGHYGYTF. The CDR3 region has the DNA TGTGCCTGGAGCCGGGACAGGGGACACTATGGCTACACCTTC.

The V call is TRBV7-8, the J call TRBJ1-2; possibly TRBD1 for D (6 bases). The germline CDR1 and CDR2 sequences are SGHVS and FQNEAQ. CDR3 length: 17 amino acids. V was cut by 0 bases and J by 4 bases, with 18 bases left in between. The CDR3 DNA reads TGTGCCAGCAGCTTAGCGGTGTTCGCAGGGGATTTCTATGGCTACACCTTC. Its protein product is CASSLAVFAGDFYGYTF.

The chain has TRBV6-1 and TRBJ1-3, with TRBD1 matching 8 bases. Per the germline V gene, CDR1 is MNHNS and CDR2 is SASEGT. The V gene end was trimmed by 6 bases and the J gene end by 5 bases; junction bases not matched to a gene: 12. The CDR3 runs 16 residues. CDR3 DNA sequence: TGTGCCAGCAGCGAAAGGAACCGGGACAGGAGAAACACCATATATTTT. Translation: CASSERNRDRRNTIYF.

V and J are TRBV5-6 and TRBJ2-2; 7 nucleotides match TRBD1. Unmatched junction bases numbered 9, after V lost 4 bases and J lost 3 bases. The CDR3 length is 16 residues. The germline V gene has CDR1 SGHDT and CDR2 YYEEEE. DNA for the CDR3: TGTGCCAGCAGCCTGAGACAGGGTCGGGACACCGGGGAGCTGTTTTTT. As protein: CASSLRQGRDTGELFF. Drawing the rest from reference TRBV5-6 and TRBJ2-2, the complete variable domain is DAGVTQSPTHLIKTRGQQVTLRCSPKSGHDTVSWYQQALGQGPQFIFQYYEEEERQRGNFPDRFSGHQFPNYSSELNVNALLLGDSALYLCASSLRQGRDTGELFFGEGSRLTVL.

This rearrangement joins TRBV5-1 to TRBJ2-3, with 7 bases matching TRBD1. The J segment lost 4 bases and the V segment lost 2 bases, leaving 10 bases of the junction unmatched. Germline assignment: CDR1 SGHRS and CDR2 YFSETQ. The CDR3 runs to 16 residues. The CDR3 spells CASSFFRQGEADTQYF. CDR3 bases: TGCGCCAGCAGCTTCTTCCGACAGGGAGAGGCAGATACGCAGTATTTT.